The rows below give T cell receptor beta chains drawn from one sample of a study of blood T cell repertoires in COVID-19. The protocol was immunoSEQ multiplex PCR, while the TCRdb copy is restricted to in-frame clones and leaves out a portion. The sample records 210,000 or so clones, 88% being singletons. The sequenced sample was peripheral blood. The receptors were sampled from a man between 18 and 29 years old with active or convalescent COVID-19. CDR3s include the opening cysteine and the closing phenylalanine or tryptophan. D genes are given only for firm matches. Rows may omit the clone size; those that give it use once, few, many or a size class.

NA	TRBV19	TRBJ1-4	NA	TGTGCCAGTAGTGCCTCGACAGTTGGAGTAGAAAAACTGTTTTTT	CASSASTVGVEKLFF
NA	TRBV14	TRBJ2-7	NA	TGTGCCAGCAGCCAAGTCCCCTACCCCTACGAGCAGTACTTC	CASSQVPYPYEQYF
NA	TRBV5-1	TRBJ1-2	NA	TGCGCCAGCAGCTTAGGCCGGGGGTTGGCCTATGGCTACACCTTC	CASSLGRGLAYGYTF
TRBD2	TRBV3-1/TRBV3-2	TRBJ2-3	NA	TGTGCCAGCAGCCTCGGACTAGCGGGAGGTTCCACAGATACGCAGTATTTT	CASSLGLAGGSTDTQYF
NA	TRBV5-5	TRBJ1-6	NA	TGTGCCAGCAGCTTAGGGGTTGGTTCACCCCTCCACTTT	CASSLGVGSPLHF
TRBD1	TRBV28	TRBJ1-1	few	TGTGCCAGCAGTTCTAACCCGGGACAGATGAACACTGAAGCTTTCTTT	CASSSNPGQMNTEAFF
NA	TRBV12-3/TRBV12-4	TRBJ1-2	NA	TGTGCCAGCGGACGGACTGACTATGGCTACACCTTC	CASGRTDYGYTF
NA	TRBV6-5	TRBJ2-7	NA	TGTGCCAGCAGTTACTCGGGACTCCAGCTGGGCGAGCAGTACTTC	CASSYSGLQLGEQYF
TRBD2	TRBV28	TRBJ2-7	NA	TGTGCCGTCTTGGGGGGGAGGGTCTACGAGCAGTACTTC	CAVLGGRVYEQYF
TRBD1	TRBV5-4	TRBJ2-3	NA	TGTGCCAGCAGCTTCGACAGGGGATCAGATACGCAGTATTTT	CASSFDRGSDTQYF